The T cell receptor (beta chain) described here comes from a study of long-term antiretroviral therapy in people with HIV. Assay version v3.0 of immunoSEQ was used, and it was run at survey level. Data came from immunoSEQ multiplex PCR; TCRdb stores just in-frame clones and leaves some out. This sample has about 43,000 clones, with around 86% found just once. Unmatched junction bases numbered 9, after V lost 6 bases and J lost 4 bases. The CDR3 length is 15 residues. Germline assignment: CDR1 MNHNS and CDR2 SASEGT. There was at least one pre-ART PBMC sample for each donor, plus at least two post-ART PBMC samples. Treated in the United States were all of the participants with HIV.

This clonotype was sampled from a woman aged 45-65 years with HIV. The chain joins TRBV6-1 to TRBJ2-1, with 7 bases aligning to TRBD1. Sample: unsorted PBMCs, taken 0.1 years before starting antiretroviral therapy. Here the CDR3 DNA reads TGTGCCAGCAGCCTTGAGGGACAGTCTTACAATGAGCAGTTCTTC. It translates to CASSLEGQSYNEQFF.